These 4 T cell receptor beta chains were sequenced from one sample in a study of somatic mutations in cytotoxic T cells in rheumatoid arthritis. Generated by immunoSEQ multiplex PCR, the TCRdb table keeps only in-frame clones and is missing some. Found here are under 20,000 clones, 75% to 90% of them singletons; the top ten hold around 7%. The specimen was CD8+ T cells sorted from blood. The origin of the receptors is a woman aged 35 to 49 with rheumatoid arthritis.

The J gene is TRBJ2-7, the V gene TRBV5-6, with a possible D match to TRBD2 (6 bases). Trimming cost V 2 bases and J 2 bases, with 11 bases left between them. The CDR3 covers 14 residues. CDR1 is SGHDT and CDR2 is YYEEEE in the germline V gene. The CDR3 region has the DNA TGTGCCAGCAGCTTAAGAACGGGGGCCTACGAGCAGTACTTC. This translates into CASSLRTGAYEQYF.

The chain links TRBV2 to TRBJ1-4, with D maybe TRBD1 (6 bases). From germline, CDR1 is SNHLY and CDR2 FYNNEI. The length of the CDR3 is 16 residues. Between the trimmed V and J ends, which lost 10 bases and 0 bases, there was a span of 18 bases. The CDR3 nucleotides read TGTGCCACCACTCGACAGGAGGAACCAACTAATGAAAAACTGTTTTTT. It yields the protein CATTRQEEPTNEKLFF.

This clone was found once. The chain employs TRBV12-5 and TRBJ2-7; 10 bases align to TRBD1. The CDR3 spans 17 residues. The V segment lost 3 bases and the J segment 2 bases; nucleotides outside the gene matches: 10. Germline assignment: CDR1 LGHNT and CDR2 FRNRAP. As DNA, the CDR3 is TGTGCTAGTGGTTTTGCCCCCGGGACAGGGGACCCCTACGAGCAGTACTTC. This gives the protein CASGFAPGTGDPYEQYF.

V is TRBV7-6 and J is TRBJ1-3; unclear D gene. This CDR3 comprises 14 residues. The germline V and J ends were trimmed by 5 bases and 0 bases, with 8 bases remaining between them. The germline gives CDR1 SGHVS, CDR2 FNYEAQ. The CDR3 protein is CASSPIYSGNTIYF. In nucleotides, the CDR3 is TGTGCCAGCAGCCCAATCTACTCTGGAAACACCATATATTTT.